This T cell receptor (beta chain) was found in a study of Ad26.COV2.S vaccination and SARS-CoV-2 variants. Study-wide context: Donor got 5x10^10 or 1x10^11 viral particles of Ad26.COV2.S.

Comments on this clone: Its target is not known.

TCRdb's table, derived via immunoSEQ multiplex PCR, lists solely in-frame clones and lacks some. The table shows about 680,000 clones, with about 89% occurring only once. Germline V gives CDR1 ENHRY, CDR2 SYGVKD. Trimming cost V 5 bases and J 0 bases, with 8 bases left between them. The CDR3 contains 14 residues. General study findings and limits: The TCR breadth and depth analyses may have produced an underestimate of total T cell responses.

Treatment: around 19 received Ad26.COV2.S at low or high dose, single or two shots; 5 received placebo; per-sample allocation not given. Specimens were obtained on day 63 following the first vaccine or placebo injection. An adult aged 18-55 years in Boston served as the donor. The sequence came from a person between 18 and 65 years old who received the Ad26.COV2.S COVID-19 vaccine or a placebo. Sequencing was performed on peripheral blood, taken in a trial of Ad26.COV2.S vaccine versus placebo. The chain links TRBV10-3 to TRBJ2-1; D uncertain. The CDR3, as DNA: TGTGCCATCAGTCGTAGGAGCTCCTACAATGAGCAGTTCTTC. This translates into CAISRRSSYNEQFF.